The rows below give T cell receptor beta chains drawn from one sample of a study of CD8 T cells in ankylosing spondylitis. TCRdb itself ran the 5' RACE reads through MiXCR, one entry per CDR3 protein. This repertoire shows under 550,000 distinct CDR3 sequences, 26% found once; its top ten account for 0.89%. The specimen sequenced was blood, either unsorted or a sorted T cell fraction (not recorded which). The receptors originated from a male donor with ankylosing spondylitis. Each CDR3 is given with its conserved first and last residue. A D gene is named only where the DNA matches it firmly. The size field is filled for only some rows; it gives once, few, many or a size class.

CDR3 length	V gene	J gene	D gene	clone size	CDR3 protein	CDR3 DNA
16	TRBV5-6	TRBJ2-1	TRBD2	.	CASSLERTSGSVEQFF	TGTGCCAGCAGCTTGGAGCGGACTAGCGGGAGTGTTGAGCAGTTCTTC
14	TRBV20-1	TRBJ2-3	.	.	CSARAVRVGGTQYF	TGCAGTGCTAGAGCCGTTCGAGTGGGCGGAACGCAGTATTTT
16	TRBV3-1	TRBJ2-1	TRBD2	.	CASSHASGRGNNEQFF	TGTGCCAGCAGCCACGCCTCGGGGCGGGGGAACAATGAGCAGTTCTTC
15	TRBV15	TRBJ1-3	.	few	CATSRGRGSGNTIYF	TGTGCCACCAGCAGAGGCAGGGGCTCTGGAAACACCATATATTTT
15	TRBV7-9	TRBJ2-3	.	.	CATRKSGGSTDTQYF	TGTGCCACACGTAAATCTGGGGGGAGCACAGATACGCAGTATTTT
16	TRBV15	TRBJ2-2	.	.	CATSRETGETTGELFF	TGTGCCACCAGCAGAGAGACGGGAGAAACCACCGGGGAGCTGTTTTTT
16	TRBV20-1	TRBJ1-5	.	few	CSAREKGMYSNQPQHF	TGCAGTGCTAGAGAGAAGGGGATGTATAGCAATCAGCCCCAGCATTTT
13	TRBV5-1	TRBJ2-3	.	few	CATSGVLTDTQYF	TGCGCCACCAGTGGGGTCCTCACAGATACGCAGTATTTT
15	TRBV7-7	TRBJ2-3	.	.	CASSHGTGGGDTQYF	TGTGCCAGCAGCCATGGGACAGGCGGGGGAGATACGCAGTATTTT
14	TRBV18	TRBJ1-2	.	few	CASSPGTGFEGYTF	TGTGCCAGCTCACCCGGGACCGGATTCGAAGGCTACACCTTC
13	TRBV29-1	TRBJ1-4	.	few	CSVESQNNEKLFF	TGCAGCGTTGAGAGTCAGAATAATGAAAAACTGTTTTTT
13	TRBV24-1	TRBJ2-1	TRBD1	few	CATSGDRVGEQFF	TGTGCCACCAGTGGGGACAGGGTTGGTGAGCAGTTCTTC
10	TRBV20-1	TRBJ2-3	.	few	CSATGDTQYF	TGCAGTGCTACTGGGGATACGCAGTATTTT
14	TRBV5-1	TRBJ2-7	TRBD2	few	CASRPTSGSREQYF	TGCGCCAGCAGACCAACTAGCGGGAGTCGCGAGCAGTACTTC
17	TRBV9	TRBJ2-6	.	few	CASSVGLQPSGANVLTF	TGTGCCAGCAGCGTGGGACTCCAACCCTCTGGGGCCAACGTCCTGACTTTC
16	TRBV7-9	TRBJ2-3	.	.	CASSSSGRWGTDTQYF	TGTGCCAGCAGCTCTTCAGGGCGGTGGGGCACAGATACGCAGTATTTT
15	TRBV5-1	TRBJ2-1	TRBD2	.	CASRTGTSGSNEQFF	TGCGCCAGCAGAACCGGGACTAGCGGGAGTAATGAGCAGTTCTTC
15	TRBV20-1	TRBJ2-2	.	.	CSARDRLRNTGELFF	TGCAGTGCTAGAGACAGACTTAGAAACACCGGGGAGCTGTTTTTT
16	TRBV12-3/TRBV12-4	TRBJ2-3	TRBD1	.	CASSQFGTGAVDTQYF	TGTGCCAGCAGTCAATTTGGGACAGGGGCCGTGGATACGCAGTATTTT
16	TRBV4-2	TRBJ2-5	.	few	CASSQVLASGQETQYF	TGTGCCAGCAGCCAAGTGTTAGCGTCGGGCCAAGAGACCCAGTACTTC
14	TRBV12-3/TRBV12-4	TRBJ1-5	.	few	CASSRDGLNQPQHF	TGTGCCAGCAGTCGGGACGGTTTAAATCAGCCCCAGCATTTT
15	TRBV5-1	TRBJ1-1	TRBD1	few	CASSLGTGLDTEAFF	TGCGCCAGCAGCTTGGGGACAGGCTTAGACACTGAAGCTTTCTTT
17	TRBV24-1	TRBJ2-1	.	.	CATSEPVALSSYNEQFF	TGTGCCACCAGTGAACCGGTAGCTCTGAGCTCCTACAATGAGCAGTTCTTC
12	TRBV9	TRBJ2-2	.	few	CASSVGGGELFF	TGTGCCAGCAGCGTAGGGGGCGGGGAGCTGTTTTTT
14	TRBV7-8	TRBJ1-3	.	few	CASSQGDSGNTIYF	TGTGCCAGCAGCCAAGGGGACTCTGGAAACACCATATATTTT
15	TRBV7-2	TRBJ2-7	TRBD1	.	CASSLSGQGTYEQYF	TGTGCCAGCAGCTTGAGTGGACAGGGGACCTACGAGCAGTACTTC
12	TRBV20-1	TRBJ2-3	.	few	CSAGRDTDTQYF	TGCAGTGCTGGTAGAGACACAGATACGCAGTATTTT
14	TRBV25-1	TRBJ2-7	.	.	CASSEQGEGREQYF	TGTGCCAGCAGTGAACAGGGGGAGGGCCGAGAGCAGTACTTC
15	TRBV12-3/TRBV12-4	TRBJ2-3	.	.	CASSLPEINTDTQYF	TGTGCCAGCAGTTTGCCGGAGATTAACACAGATACGCAGTATTTT
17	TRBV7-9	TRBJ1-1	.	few	CASSFPETAKGDTEAFF	TGTGCCAGCAGCTTCCCCGAGACAGCTAAGGGGGACACTGAAGCTTTCTTT
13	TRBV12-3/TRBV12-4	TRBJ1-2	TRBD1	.	CASRQGGTSGYTF	TGTGCCAGCAGACAGGGGGGAACTTCTGGCTACACCTTC
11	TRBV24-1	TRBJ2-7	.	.	CAIVGVCEQYF	TGTGCCATCGTAGGTGTATGCGAGCAGTACTTC